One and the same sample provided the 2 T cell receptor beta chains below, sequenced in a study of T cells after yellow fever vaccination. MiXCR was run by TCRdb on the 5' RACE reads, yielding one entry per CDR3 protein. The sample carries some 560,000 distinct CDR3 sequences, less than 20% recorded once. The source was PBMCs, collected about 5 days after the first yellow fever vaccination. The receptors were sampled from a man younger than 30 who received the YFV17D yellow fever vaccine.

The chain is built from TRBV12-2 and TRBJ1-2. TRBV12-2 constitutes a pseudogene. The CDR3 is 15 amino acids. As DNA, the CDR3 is TGTGCAAGTCGCCCCCATACGAAACCTAACTATGGCTACACCTTC. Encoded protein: CASRPHTKPNYGYTF.

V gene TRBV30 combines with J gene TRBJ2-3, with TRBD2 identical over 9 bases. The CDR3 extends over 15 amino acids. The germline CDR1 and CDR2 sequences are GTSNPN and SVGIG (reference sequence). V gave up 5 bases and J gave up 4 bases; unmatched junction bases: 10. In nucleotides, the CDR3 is TGTGCCTGGGGCCTTGGGGGCGGGGGGGCAGATACGCAGTATTTT. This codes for CAWGLGGGGADTQYF.